These 27 T cell receptor beta chains came from one sample sequenced in a study of Ad26.COV2.S vaccination and SARS-CoV-2 variants. Here immunoSEQ multiplex PCR was the method, and the copy in TCRdb shows in-frame clones only, minus some. The table records 360,000 or so clones, 89% of them present only once. Specified treatment: about 20 received Ad26.COV2.S at low or high dose, single or two shots; 5 received placebo; per-sample allocation not given. Samples were taken on day 63 after the first vaccine or placebo injection. Material: peripheral blood, obtained in a trial of Ad26.COV2.S vaccine versus placebo. The source is a person between 18 and 59 years old who received the Ad26.COV2.S COVID-19 vaccine or a placebo.

The V and J genes are TRBV28 and TRBJ2-1; D is uncertain. The CDR3 has 11 residues. Germline-derived CDR1 and CDR2 are MDHEN and SYDVKM. V lost 7 bases to trimming and J lost 5 bases, with 6 bases between them. The CDR3, as DNA: TGTGCCAGCATATCGCACAATGAGCAGTTCTTC. It yields the protein CASISHNEQFF.

This chain uses TRBV20-1 with TRBJ2-7; no reliable D call. Trimming pared 3 bases from V and 6 bases from J, leaving 6 bases between. Germline values: CDR1 DFQATT, CDR2 SNEGSKA (reference sequence). This CDR3 region has 10 residues. The CDR3 bases are TGCAGTGCTAGGTTTGGCGAGCAGTACTTC. Amino acid sequence: CSARFGEQYF.

The chain carries TRBV2 and TRBJ2-3; perhaps D is TRBD1 or TRBD2 (5 bases each). The CDR3 runs 16 residues. V dropped 8 bases and J dropped 7 bases, with 25 bases sitting between them. Germline CDR1 and CDR2: SNHLY and FYNNEI. CDR3 amino acids: CASDLNAGTTPNTQYF. As DNA, the CDR3 is TGTGCCAGCGACTTGAATGCAGGGACCACTCCCAATACGCAGTATTTT.

This clone was found a few times. The genes are TRBV12-3 or TRBV12-4 and TRBJ1-5, with 7 positions matching TRBD1. With 7 bases clipped from V and 3 bases from J, the junction kept 3 bases outside the gene matches. The CDR3 runs to 13 residues. In DNA form, the CDR3 reads TGTGCCAGCACCGGACAGGACAATCAGCCCCAGCATTTT. Its protein product is CASTGQDNQPQHF.

Comments on this clone: The junction and the germline gene differ at one end; a read error may be behind it. The chain recombines TRBV5-1 with TRBJ1-4; 9 bases fit TRBD1. Germline-derived CDR1 and CDR2 are SGHRS and YFSETQ. CDR3 size: 14 residues. The CDR3 reads CASSIQGADEKMFF. The CDR3 DNA sequence: TGCGCCAGCAGCATACAGGGGGCAGATGAAAAAATGTTTTTT.

V is TRBV12-5 and J is TRBJ1-4, with D possibly being TRBD1 (5 bases). CDR1 is LGHNT and CDR2 is FRNRAP in the germline V gene. Trimming took 0 bases from V and 4 from J, leaving 12 bases between them. This CDR3 comprises 16 residues. The CDR3 coding sequence is TGTGCTAGTGGTTTGGTACTGAGGGGAGATAATGAAAAACTGTTTTTT. Amino acids: CASGLVLRGDNEKLFF.

The genes are TRBV29-1 and TRBJ1-2; no definite D call. Germline V gene sequence: CDR1 SQVTM, CDR2 ANQGSEA. V was pared by 0 bases and J by 2 bases, with 22 bases between. CDR3 length equals 18 residues. The CDR3 DNA reads TGCAGCGTTGAAGAGACTAGAATTTCCGGCGGGCGAAACTATGGCTACACCTTC. Its translation is CSVEETRISGGRNYGYTF.

This sequence joins TRBV6-5 and TRBJ2-7; D possibly corresponds to TRBD1 (6 bases). The CDR3 contains 12 residues. CDR1 and CDR2 from the germline V gene are MNHEY and SVGAGI. The V and J ends lost 8 bases and 2 bases respectively, with 10 bases between them. In nucleotides, the CDR3 is TGTGCCAGCGGCCAGGGGCCCTACGAGCAGTACTTC. Its protein is CASGQGPYEQYF.

This clone was detected once. The rearrangement links TRBV7-6 to TRBJ1-5, with 8 bases identical to TRBD1. The trim removed 1 base at V and 4 bases at J, leaving 3 bases unmatched. The CDR3 covers 15 residues. Looked up from germline, CDR1 is SGHVS and CDR2 is FNYEAQ. CDR3 region: CASSLGQGRNQPQHF. The CDR3 DNA follows: TGTGCCAGCAGCTTAGGACAGGGGAGGAATCAGCCCCAGCATTTT. Full variable domain (missing parts from reference TRBV7-6 and TRBJ1-5): GAGVSQSPRYKVTKRGQDVALRCDPISGHVSLYWYRQALGQGPEFLTYFNYEAQQDKSGLPNDRFSAERPEGSISTLTIQRTEQRDSAMYRCASSLGQGRNQPQHFGDGTRLSIL.

The genes are TRBV29-1 and TRBJ1-2; weak D call: TRBD1 (6 bases). Trimming took 3 bases from V and 7 from J, leaving 18 bases between them. Germline assignment: CDR1 SQVTM and CDR2 ANQGSEA. This CDR3 region has 14 residues. The CDR3 region has the DNA TGCAGCGTTGATGGTTTAGGGGGGGACTCTGGCTACACCTTC. Its translation is CSVDGLGGDSGYTF.

This chain uses TRBV27 with TRBJ2-5; 7 nucleotides match TRBD1. There are 18 residues in the CDR3. Germline CDR1 reads MNHEY; CDR2 reads SMNVEV (reference sequence). With 1 base clipped from V and 2 bases from J, the junction kept 13 bases outside the gene matches. CDR3 loop: CASSLFPGQEQGQETQYF. The CDR3 DNA is TGTGCCAGCAGTTTATTCCCTGGACAGGAACAGGGGCAAGAGACCCAGTACTTC.

This clone was detected once. The CDR3 loop is CASSLGGRRERTGELFF. The CDR3 nucleotides read TGCGCCAGCAGCTTGGGGGGGCGGCGGGAACGTACCGGGGAGCTGTTTTTT. The gene calls are TRBV5-1 and TRBJ2-2; TRBD1 or TRBD2 may be the D gene (6 bases each). Trimming took off 0 bases at V and 5 bases at J, with 17 bases between the two ends. Germline CDR1 SGHRS, CDR2 YFSETQ. The CDR3 is 17 residues long.

CDR3 sequence reads: CASSRWDIMPATNEKLFF. For the CDR3, the DNA is TGTGCCAGCAGTCGTTGGGACATTATGCCCGCAACTAATGAAAAACTGTTTTTT. This chain links TRBV28 with TRBJ1-4; a possible D gene is TRBD1 (6 bases). CDR1 and CDR2 from the germline V gene are MDHEN and SYDVKM. The CDR3 is made up of 18 amino acids. Trimming left V 5 bases short and J 0 bases short, with 19 bases between.

The rearrangement uses TRBV30 and TRBJ1-2; TRBD1 might be the D (6 bases). Trimming shortened V by 0 bases and J by 8 bases, and 16 bases separated the two germline ends. CDR3 length: 14 amino acids. CDR1 is GTSNPN, CDR2 SVGIG, per germline (reference sequence). Written as DNA, the CDR3 is TGTGCCTGGAGTGTAGCCCAGGGGTGGGGGGGCTACACCTTC. Translation gives CAWSVAQGWGGYTF.

The chain has TRBV3-1 (or the pseudogene TRBV3-2) and TRBJ2-1; TRBD2 might be the D (5 bases). V dropped 4 bases and J dropped 7 bases, with 8 bases sitting between them. CDR1 is LGHDT and CDR2 is YNNKEL in the germline V gene (reference sequence). This CDR3 spans 12 amino acids. CDR3 sequence reads: CASSPSGNEQFF. The CDR3, as DNA: TGTGCCAGCAGCCCGAGCGGTAATGAGCAGTTCTTC.

The rearrangement joins TRBV27 to TRBJ2-1; 16 bases map to TRBD2. The V gene end was trimmed by 3 bases and the J gene end by 8 bases; junction bases not matched to a gene: 10. Per the germline V gene, CDR1 is MNHEY and CDR2 is SMNVEV (reference sequence). The CDR3 contains 18 residues. The CDR3 region has the DNA TGTGCCAGCAGTTTGGGGACTAGCGGGAGGGCCATAATGTATGAGCAGTTCTTC. Translating it yields CASSLGTSGRAIMYEQFF.

The chain is built from TRBV7-8 and TRBJ2-7; no definite D call. From germline, CDR1 is SGHVS and CDR2 FQNEAQ. The CDR3 is 12 amino acids. The V end lost 5 bases, the J end lost 7 bases, and 12 bases lay between the germline ends. The CDR3 nucleotides read TGTGCCAGCAGCGGGTCGGTCCGGGAGCAGTACTTC. Its translation is CASSGSVREQYF.

The chain couples TRBV3-1 (or the pseudogene TRBV3-2) to TRBJ1-5; 8 positions agree with TRBD1. The CDR3 totals 14 residues. V lost 1 base, J lost 6 bases, and 2 bases stayed unmatched. Germline V gene lookup returns CDR1 LGHDT and CDR2 YNNKEL (reference sequence). CDR3 nucleotide sequence: TGTGCCAGCAGCCAAGTCCAGGGGGCTCAGCCCCAGCATTTT. Protein sequence: CASSQVQGAQPQHF.

The chain recombines TRBV27 with TRBJ2-7, with no clear D. Trimming stripped 0 bases from V and 2 bases from J, with 11 bases between. There are 15 residues in the CDR3. CDR1 MNHEY and CDR2 SMNVEV come from the germline V gene (reference sequence). As DNA, the CDR3 is TGTGCCAGCAGTTTATCTGGCGGCAGTCCCTACGAGCAGTACTTC. Amino acids: CASSLSGGSPYEQYF.

The CDR3, as DNA: TGTGCCAGCAGCTTGACTAGCGGGAGCTCCTACGAGCAGTACTTC. It codes for CASSLTSGSSYEQYF. V is TRBV5-6 and J is TRBJ2-7; 11 bases agree with TRBD2. V lost 1 base, J lost 0 bases, and 0 bases stayed unmatched. The CDR3 runs to 15 residues. Germline V gives CDR1 SGHDT, CDR2 YYEEEE.

This clone was recorded a few times. V gene TRBV6-4 combines with J gene TRBJ2-3; TRBD2 is a possible D gene (7 bases). The CDR3 runs to 15 residues. Germline CDR1 reads MRHNA; CDR2 reads SNTAGT. The germline V and J ends were trimmed by 3 bases and 3 bases, with 13 bases remaining between them. The CDR3 coding sequence is TGTGCCAGCAGTGAAGGCAGGGGAGGGACAGATACGCAGTATTTT. Translation: CASSEGRGGTDTQYF.

For this clone: Distinct nucleotide sequences in the sample also encode this CDR3. The J gene is TRBJ1-1, the V gene TRBV20-1, with a weak D call TRBD1 (5 bases). V gave up 6 bases and J gave up 3 bases, with 8 bases separating them. CDR3 length equals 11 residues. Germline CDR1 DFQATT, CDR2 SNEGSKA (reference sequence). The CDR3 spells CSALGDTEAFF. In DNA form, the CDR3 reads TGCAGTGCCTTGGGGGACACTGAAGCTTTCTTT.

This rearrangement joins TRBV28 to TRBJ2-2; D might be TRBD1 (6 bases). V shed 3 bases and J shed 3 bases, with 14 bases lying between them. CDR1 is MDHEN and CDR2 is SYDVKM in the germline V gene. CDR3 size: 16 residues. The CDR3 loop reads CASSFGRGGYTGELFF. DNA of the CDR3: TGTGCCAGCAGTTTCGGACGAGGGGGATACACCGGGGAGCTGTTTTTT. Based on the CDR3 plus reference TRBV28 and TRBJ2-2, the full variable domain is DVKVTQSSRYLVKRTGEKVFLECVQDMDHENMFWYRQDPGLGLRLIYFSYDVKMKEKGDIPEGYSVSREKKERFSLILESASTNQTSMYLCASSFGRGGYTGELFFGEGSRLTVL.

The J gene is TRBJ2-1, the V gene TRBV7-2, with 9 bases matching TRBD2. The germline V gene encodes CDR1 SGHTA and CDR2 FQGNSA. The CDR3 runs 16 residues. The junction had 6 bases not matched to a gene; V was cut back by 0 bases and J by 6 bases. Here the CDR3 reads CASSLASGSSTNEQFF. The CDR3 DNA reads TGTGCCAGCAGCTTAGCTAGCGGGAGTTCCACCAATGAGCAGTTCTTC. Full variable domain (outside the CDR3, taken from reference TRBV7-2 and TRBJ2-1): GAGVSQSPSNKVTEKGKDVELRCDPISGHTALYWYRQSLGQGLEFLIYFQGNSAPDKSGLPSDRFSAERTGGSVSTLTIQRTQQEDSAVYLCASSLASGSSTNEQFFGPGTRLTVL.

The rearrangement joins TRBV7-2 to TRBJ2-7, with D possibly TRBD2 on 5 matching bases. The V gene's germline CDR1 is SGHTA and CDR2 FQGNSA. The CDR3 extends over 14 amino acids. V was trimmed by 1 base and J by 3 bases, leaving 10 bases between them. CDR3 in DNA: TGTGCCAGCAGCTTAGTGGATAGCGTCTACGAGCAGTACTTC. Translation gives CASSLVDSVYEQYF.

Note on this clone: Other nucleotide sequences from this sample produce the same CDR3. The V and J genes are TRBV7-9 and TRBJ2-3, with D unclear. The CDR3 runs to 13 residues. Germline V gene data show CDR1 as SEHNR and CDR2 as FQNEAQ (reference sequence). Trimming cost V 1 base and J 6 bases, with 8 bases left between them. The CDR3 DNA reads as TGTGCCAGCAGCTTAGGTGCAACGGATACGCAGTATTTT. It translates to CASSLGATDTQYF.

The chain uses TRBV24-1 and TRBJ2-7; 8 nucleotides align to TRBD1. Germline CDR1 is KGHDR and CDR2 is SFDVKD. After removal of 2 bases from V and 1 base from J, the junction contained 6 bases not matched to a gene. The CDR3 totals 16 residues. CDR3 amino acids: CATSDSQGANSYEQYF. CDR3 bases: TGTGCCACCAGTGATTCGCAGGGGGCAAATTCCTACGAGCAGTACTTC.